This T cell receptor (beta chain) emerged from a study of blood T cell repertoires in COVID-19. Trimming took off 5 bases at V and 5 bases at J, with 9 bases between the two ends. Germline CDR1 and CDR2: LNHDA and SQIVND (reference sequence). The CDR3 loop spans 13 amino acids. Data came from immunoSEQ multiplex PCR; TCRdb stores just in-frame clones and leaves some out. The table has about 200,000 clones, 81% seen once. This clonotype originated in a woman in her fifties or sixties with acute COVID-19. Sequences were obtained from PBMCs or T cells enriched from blood (not recorded which). This chain joins TRBV19 and TRBJ2-2, with D possibly TRBD2 on 6 matching bases. The CDR3 nucleotides read TGTGCCAGTAGTCTTGCGGGAACCGGGGAGCTGTTTTTT. Protein product: CASSLAGTGELFF.